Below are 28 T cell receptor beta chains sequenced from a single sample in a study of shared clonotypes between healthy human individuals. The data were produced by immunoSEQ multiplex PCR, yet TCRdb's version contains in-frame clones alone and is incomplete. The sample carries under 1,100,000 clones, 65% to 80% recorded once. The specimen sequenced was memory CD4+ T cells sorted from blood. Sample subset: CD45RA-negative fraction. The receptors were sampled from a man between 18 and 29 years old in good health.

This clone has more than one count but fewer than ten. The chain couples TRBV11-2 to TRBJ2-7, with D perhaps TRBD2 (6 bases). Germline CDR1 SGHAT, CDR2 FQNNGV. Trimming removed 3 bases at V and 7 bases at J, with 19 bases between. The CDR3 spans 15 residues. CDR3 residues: CASSFQGDSIGEQYF. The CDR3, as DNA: TGTGCCAGCAGCTTCCAAGGGGACTCGATCGGGGAGCAGTACTTC.

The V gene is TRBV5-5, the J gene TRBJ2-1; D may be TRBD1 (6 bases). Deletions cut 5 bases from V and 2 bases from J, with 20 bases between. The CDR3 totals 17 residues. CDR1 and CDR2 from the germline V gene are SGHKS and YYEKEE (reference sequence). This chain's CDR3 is CASRRWDIQGPYNEQFF. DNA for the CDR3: TGTGCCAGCAGACGTTGGGACATTCAGGGTCCCTACAATGAGCAGTTCTTC.

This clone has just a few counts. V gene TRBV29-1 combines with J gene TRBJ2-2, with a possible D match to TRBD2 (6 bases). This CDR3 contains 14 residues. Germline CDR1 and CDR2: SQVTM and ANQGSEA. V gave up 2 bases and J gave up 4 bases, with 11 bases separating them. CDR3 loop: CSVEYGGGTGELFF. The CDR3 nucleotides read TGCAGCGTTGAATACGGGGGTGGCACCGGGGAGCTGTTTTTT.

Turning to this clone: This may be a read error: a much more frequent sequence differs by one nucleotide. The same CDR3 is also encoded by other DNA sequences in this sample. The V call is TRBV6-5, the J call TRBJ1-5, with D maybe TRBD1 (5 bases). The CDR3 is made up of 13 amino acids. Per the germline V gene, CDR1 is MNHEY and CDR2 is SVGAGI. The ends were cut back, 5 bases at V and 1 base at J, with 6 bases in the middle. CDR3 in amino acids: CASSGQSNQPQHF. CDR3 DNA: TGTGCCAGCAGTGGACAAAGCAATCAGCCCCAGCATTTT.

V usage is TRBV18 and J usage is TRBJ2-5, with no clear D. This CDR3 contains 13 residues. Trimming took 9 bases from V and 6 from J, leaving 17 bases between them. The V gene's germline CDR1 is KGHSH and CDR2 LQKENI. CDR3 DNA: TGTGCCAGACACAATAAGGGATGTAAGACCCAGTACTTC. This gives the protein CARHNKGCKTQYF.

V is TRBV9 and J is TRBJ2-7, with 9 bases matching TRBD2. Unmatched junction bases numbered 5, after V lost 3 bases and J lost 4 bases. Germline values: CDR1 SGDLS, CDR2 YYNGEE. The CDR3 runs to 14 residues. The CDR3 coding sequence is TGTGCCAGCAGCGGGGCGGGAGGGAGTTACGAGCAGTACTTC. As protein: CASSGAGGSYEQYF.

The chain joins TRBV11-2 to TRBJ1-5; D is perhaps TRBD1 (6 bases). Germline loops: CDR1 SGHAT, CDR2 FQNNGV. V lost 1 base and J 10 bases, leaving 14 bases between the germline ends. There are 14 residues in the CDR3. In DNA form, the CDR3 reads TGTGCCAGCAGCTTAGGACAGGCTATCGGACCCCAGCATTTT. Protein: CASSLGQAIGPQHF.

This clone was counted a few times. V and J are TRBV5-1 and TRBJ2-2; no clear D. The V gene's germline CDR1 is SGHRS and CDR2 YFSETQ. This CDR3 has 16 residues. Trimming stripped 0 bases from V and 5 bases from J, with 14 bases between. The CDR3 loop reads CASSLGPGSTTGELFF. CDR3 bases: TGCGCCAGCAGCTTGGGGCCGGGCAGCACGACCGGGGAGCTGTTTTTT.

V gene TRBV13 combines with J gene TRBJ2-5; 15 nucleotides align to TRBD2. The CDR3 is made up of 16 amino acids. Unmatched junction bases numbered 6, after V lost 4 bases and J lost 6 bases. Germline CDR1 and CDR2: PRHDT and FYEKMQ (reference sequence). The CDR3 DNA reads TGTGCCAGCAGCTCCGGACTAGCGGGGGGGCCGAAGACCCAGTACTTC. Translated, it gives CASSSGLAGGPKTQYF.

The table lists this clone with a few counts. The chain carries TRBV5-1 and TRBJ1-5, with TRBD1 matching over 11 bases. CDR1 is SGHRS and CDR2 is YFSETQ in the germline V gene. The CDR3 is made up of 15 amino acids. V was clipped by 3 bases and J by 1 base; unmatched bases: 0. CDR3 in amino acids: CASSWTGGSNQPQHF. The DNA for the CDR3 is TGCGCCAGCAGCTGGACAGGGGGCAGCAATCAGCCCCAGCATTTT.

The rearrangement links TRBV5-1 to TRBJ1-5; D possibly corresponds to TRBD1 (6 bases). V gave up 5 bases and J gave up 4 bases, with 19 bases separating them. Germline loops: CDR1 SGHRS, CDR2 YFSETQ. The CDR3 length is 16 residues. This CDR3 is CASRGPGEDLNQPQHF. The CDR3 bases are TGCGCCAGCAGGGGACCAGGGGAGGACCTTAATCAGCCCCAGCATTTT.

The CDR3 bases are TGCGCCAGCAGAGATGGCGCAACTAATGAAAAACTGTTTTTT. Encoded protein: CASRDGATNEKLFF. This chain connects TRBV5-1 to TRBJ1-4; D unresolved. Trimming removed 5 bases from V and 0 bases from J, with 8 bases in between. This CDR3 has 14 amino acids. Germline V gives CDR1 SGHRS, CDR2 YFSETQ. Using reference TRBV5-1 and TRBJ1-4 for the parts outside the CDR3, the full variable domain is KAGVTQTPRYLIKTRGQQVTLSCSPISGHRSVSWYQQTPGQGLQFLFEYFSETQRNKGNFPGRFSGRQFSNSRSEMNVSTLELGDSALYLCASRDGATNEKLFFGSGTQLSVL.

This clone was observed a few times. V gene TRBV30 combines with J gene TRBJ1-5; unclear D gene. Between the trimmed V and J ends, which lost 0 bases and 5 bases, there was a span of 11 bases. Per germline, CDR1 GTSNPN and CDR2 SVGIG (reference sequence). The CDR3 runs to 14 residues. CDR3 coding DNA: TGTGCCTGGAGTGTTTATGGATTGGATCAGCCCCAGCATTTT. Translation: CAWSVYGLDQPQHF.

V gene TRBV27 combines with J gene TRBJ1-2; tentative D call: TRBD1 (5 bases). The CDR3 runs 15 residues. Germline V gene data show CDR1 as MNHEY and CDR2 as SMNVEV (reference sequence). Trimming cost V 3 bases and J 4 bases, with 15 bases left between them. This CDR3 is CASSFRDPPVYGYTF. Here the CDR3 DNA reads TGTGCCAGCAGTTTCCGGGACCCTCCGGTCTATGGCTACACCTTC.

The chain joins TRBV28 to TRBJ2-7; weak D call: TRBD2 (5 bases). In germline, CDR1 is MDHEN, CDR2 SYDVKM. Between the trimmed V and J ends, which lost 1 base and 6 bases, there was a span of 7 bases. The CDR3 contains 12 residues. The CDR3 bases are TGTGCCAGCAGTTTATATGGAGGCGAGCAGTACTTC. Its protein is CASSLYGGEQYF.

CDR3 loop: CASSERQSGELFF. CDR3 DNA: TGTGCCAGCAGTGAGAGGCAGTCCGGGGAGCTGTTTTTT. V and J are TRBV2 and TRBJ2-2; D gene unclear. This CDR3 has 13 amino acids. The V gene lost 3 bases and the J gene lost 6 bases, with 8 bases spanning the gap. The germline V gene has CDR1 SNHLY and CDR2 FYNNEI.

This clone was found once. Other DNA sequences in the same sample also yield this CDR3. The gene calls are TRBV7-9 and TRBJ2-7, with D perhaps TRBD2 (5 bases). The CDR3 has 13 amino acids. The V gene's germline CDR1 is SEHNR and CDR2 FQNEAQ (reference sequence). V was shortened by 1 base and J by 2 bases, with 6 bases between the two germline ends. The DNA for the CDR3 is TGTGCCAGCAGCTTAGATAGCGCCTACGAGCAGTACTTC. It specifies CASSLDSAYEQYF.

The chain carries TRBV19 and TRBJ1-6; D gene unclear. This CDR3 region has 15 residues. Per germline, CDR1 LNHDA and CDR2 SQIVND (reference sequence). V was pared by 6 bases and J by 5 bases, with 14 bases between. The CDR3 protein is CASSPVDVNNSPLHF. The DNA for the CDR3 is TGTGCCAGTAGCCCCGTGGATGTGAATAATTCACCCCTCCACTTT.

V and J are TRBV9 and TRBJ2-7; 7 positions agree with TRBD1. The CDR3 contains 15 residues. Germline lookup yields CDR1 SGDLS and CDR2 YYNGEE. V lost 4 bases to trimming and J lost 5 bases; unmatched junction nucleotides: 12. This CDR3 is CASSPKRQGNNEQYF. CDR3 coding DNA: TGTGCCAGCAGCCCCAAAAGACAGGGCAACAACGAGCAGTACTTC.

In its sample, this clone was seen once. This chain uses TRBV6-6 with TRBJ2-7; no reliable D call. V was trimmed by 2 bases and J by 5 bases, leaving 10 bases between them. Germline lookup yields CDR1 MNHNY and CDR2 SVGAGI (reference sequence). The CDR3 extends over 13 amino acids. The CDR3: CASSYLVNHEQYF. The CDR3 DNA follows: TGTGCCAGCAGTTACCTAGTCAACCACGAGCAGTACTTC.

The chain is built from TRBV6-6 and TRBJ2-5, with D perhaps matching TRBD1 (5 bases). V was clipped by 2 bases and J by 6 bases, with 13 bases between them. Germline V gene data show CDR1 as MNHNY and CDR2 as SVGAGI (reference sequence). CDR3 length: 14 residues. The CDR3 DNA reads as TGTGCCAGCAGTTACCAATCGGACACGCAGACCCAGTACTTC. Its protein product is CASSYQSDTQTQYF.

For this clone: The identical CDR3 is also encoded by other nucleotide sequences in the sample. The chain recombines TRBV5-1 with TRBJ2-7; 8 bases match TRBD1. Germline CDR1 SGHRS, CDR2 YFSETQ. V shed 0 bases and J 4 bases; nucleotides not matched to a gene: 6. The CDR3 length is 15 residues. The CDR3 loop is CASSLGGRGLYEQYF. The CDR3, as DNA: TGCGCCAGCAGCTTGGGCGGCAGGGGGCTGTACGAGCAGTACTTC.

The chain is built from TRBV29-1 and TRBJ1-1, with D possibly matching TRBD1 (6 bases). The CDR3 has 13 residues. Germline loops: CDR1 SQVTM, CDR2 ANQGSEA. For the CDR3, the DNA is TGCAGTGGTGTCGGGGGCTCGAACACTGAAGCTTTCTTT. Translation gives CSGVGGSNTEAFF.

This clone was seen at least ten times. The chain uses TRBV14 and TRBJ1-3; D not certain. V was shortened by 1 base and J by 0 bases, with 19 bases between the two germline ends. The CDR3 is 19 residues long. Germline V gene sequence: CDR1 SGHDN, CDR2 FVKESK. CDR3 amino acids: CASSQVEIGRPSSGNTIYF. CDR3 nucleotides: TGTGCCAGCAGCCAAGTTGAGATAGGACGTCCGAGCTCTGGAAACACCATATATTTT. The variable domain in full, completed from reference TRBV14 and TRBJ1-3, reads EAGVTQFPSHSVIEKGQTVTLRCDPISGHDNLYWYRRVMGKEIKFLLHFVKESKQDESGMPNNRFLAERTGGTYSTLKVQPAELEDSGVYFCASSQVEIGRPSSGNTIYFGEGSWLTVV.

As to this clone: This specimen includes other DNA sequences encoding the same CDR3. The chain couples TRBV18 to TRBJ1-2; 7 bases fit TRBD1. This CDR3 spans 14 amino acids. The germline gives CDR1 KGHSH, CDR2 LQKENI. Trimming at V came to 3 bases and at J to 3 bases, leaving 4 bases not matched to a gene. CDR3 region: CASSPGRGDYGYTF. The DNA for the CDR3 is TGTGCCAGCTCACCGGGCAGGGGGGACTATGGCTACACCTTC.

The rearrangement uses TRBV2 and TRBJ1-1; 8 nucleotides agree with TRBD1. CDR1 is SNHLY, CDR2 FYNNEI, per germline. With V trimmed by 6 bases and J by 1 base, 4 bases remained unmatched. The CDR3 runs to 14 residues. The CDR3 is CASRKTGANTEAFF. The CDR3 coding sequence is TGTGCCAGCAGGAAGACAGGGGCGAACACTGAAGCTTTCTTT.

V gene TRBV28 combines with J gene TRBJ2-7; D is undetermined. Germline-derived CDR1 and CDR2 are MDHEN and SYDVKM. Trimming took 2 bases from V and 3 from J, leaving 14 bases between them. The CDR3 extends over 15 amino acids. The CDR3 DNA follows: TGTGCCAGCAGTTTACAGGCCGGTTTTATCTACGAGCAGTACTTC. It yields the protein CASSLQAGFIYEQYF.

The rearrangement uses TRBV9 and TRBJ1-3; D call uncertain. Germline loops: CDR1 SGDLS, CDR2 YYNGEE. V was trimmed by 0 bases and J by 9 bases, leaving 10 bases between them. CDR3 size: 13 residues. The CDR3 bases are TGTGCCAGCAGCGTAGTGGACGGAGCCACCATATATTTT. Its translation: CASSVVDGATIYF.